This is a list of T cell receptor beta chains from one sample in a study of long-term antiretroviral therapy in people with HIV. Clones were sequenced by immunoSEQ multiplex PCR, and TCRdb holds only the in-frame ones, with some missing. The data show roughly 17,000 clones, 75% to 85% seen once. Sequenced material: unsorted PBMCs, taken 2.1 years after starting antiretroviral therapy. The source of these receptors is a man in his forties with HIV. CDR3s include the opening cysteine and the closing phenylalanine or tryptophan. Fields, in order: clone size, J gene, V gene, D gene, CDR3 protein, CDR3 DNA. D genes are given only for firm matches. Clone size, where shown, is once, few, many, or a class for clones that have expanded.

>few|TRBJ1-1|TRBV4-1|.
CASSQDALSEAFF
TGCGCCAGCAGCCAAGATGCGCTTTCGGAAGCTTTCTTT
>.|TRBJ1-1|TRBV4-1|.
CASGDGGLWGTEAFF
TGCGCCAGCGGGGACGGGGGTTTGTGGGGAACTGAAGCTTTCTTT
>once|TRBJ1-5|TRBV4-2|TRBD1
CASSQEQGATGQPQHF
TGTGCCAGCAGCCAAGAACAGGGGGCTACGGGTCAGCCCCAGCATTTT
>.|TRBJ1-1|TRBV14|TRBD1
CASSLTGEGAFF
TGTGCCAGCAGCTTAACAGGGGAAGGAGCTTTCTTT
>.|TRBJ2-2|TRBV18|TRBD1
CASSATGTGELFF
TGTGCCAGCTCAGCGACAGGGACCGGGGAGCTGTTTTTT
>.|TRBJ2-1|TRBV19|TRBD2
CASSKSVGLAGTNEQFF
TGTGCCAGTAGTAAATCTGTCGGACTAGCGGGGACGAATGAGCAGTTCTTC
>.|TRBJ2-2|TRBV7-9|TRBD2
CASSPRLAGGIVNTGELFF
TGTGCCAGCAGCCCTCGACTAGCGGGGGGGATAGTGAACACCGGGGAGCTGTTTTTT
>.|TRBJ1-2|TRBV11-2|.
CASSLVGSRSSYGYTF
TGTGCCAGCAGCTTAGTTGGGAGTCGATCTAGCTATGGCTACACCTTC
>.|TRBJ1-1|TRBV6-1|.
CASSPMVGMNTEAFF
TGTGCCAGCAGTCCTATGGTTGGTATGAACACTGAAGCTTTCTTT
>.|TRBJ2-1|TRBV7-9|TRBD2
CASSLDTGLAGPYNEQFF
TGTGCCAGCAGCTTAGATACGGGACTAGCGGGGCCATACAATGAGCAGTTCTTC
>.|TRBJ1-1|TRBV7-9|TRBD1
CASSLEAGGYVNTEAFF
TGTGCCAGCAGCTTAGAAGCAGGGGGCTATGTGAACACTGAAGCTTTCTTT
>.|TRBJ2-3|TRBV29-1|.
CSSRSGGDTQYF
TGCAGCTCTCGTAGTGGGGGAGATACGCAGTATTTT
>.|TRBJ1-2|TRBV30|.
CAWSVKQGAGYTF
TGTGCCTGGAGTGTAAAGCAGGGAGCTGGCTACACCTTC
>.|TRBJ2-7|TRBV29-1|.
CSVEDNRSSYEQYF
TGCAGCGTTGAAGATAACAGGAGCTCCTACGAGCAGTACTTC
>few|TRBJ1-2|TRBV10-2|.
CASSETGNYGYTF
TGCGCCAGCAGTGAGACCGGTAACTATGGCTACACCTTC
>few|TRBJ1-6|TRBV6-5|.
CASSYSEGRNSPLHF
TGTGCCAGCAGTTACTCGGAGGGGCGGAATTCACCCCTCCACTTT
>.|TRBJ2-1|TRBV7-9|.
CASSAANEQFF
TGTGCCAGCAGCGCAGCCAATGAGCAGTTCTTC
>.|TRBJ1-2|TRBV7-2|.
CASSLGEFDGYTF
TGTGCCAGCAGCTTAGGAGAATTCGATGGCTACACCTTC
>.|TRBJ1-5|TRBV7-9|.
CASSWNGGSGVNQPQHF
TGTGCCAGCAGCTGGAATGGAGGAAGCGGGGTCAATCAGCCCCAGCATTTT
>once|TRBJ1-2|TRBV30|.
CAWSTEGYYGYTF
TGTGCCTGGAGTACTGAGGGATACTATGGCTACACCTTC
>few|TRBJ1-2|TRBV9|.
CASSRDGNYGYTF
TGTGCCAGCAGCCGCGACGGGAACTATGGCTACACCTTC
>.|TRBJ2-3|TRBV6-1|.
CASSGLTRGTDTQYF
TGTGCCAGCAGTGGTCTGACGCGGGGCACAGATACGCAGTATTTT
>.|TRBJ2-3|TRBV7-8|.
CASSLALGASTDTQYF
TGTGCCAGCAGCTTAGCGCTGGGGGCTAGCACAGATACGCAGTATTTT
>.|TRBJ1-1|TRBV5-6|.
CASSLKYGGTEAFF
TGTGCCAGCAGCTTGAAATACGGAGGCACTGAAGCTTTCTTT
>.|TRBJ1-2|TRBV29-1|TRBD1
CSVPGQGTYGYTF
TGCAGCGTACCGGGACAGGGTACATATGGCTACACCTTC
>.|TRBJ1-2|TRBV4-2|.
CASSQDFGGLYGYTF
TGTGCCAGCAGCCAAGATTTTGGAGGGCTCTATGGCTACACCTTC
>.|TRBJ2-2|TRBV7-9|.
CASSQTYAGELFF
TGTGCCAGCAGCCAGACCTACGCCGGGGAGCTGTTTTTT
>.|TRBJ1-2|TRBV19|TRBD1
CASSIEGQPYYGYTF
TGTGCCAGTAGTATAGAGGGACAGCCCTACTATGGCTACACCTTC
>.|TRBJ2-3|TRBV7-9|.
CASSLSSGEDTQYF
TGTGCCAGCAGCTTAAGTTCAGGCGAGGATACGCAGTATTTT
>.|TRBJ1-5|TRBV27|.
CASSLSGGRQPQHF
TGTGCCAGCAGTTTATCGGGGGGGAGACAGCCCCAGCATTTT
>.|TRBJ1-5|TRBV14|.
CASSQQEDQPQHF
TGTGCCAGCAGCCAACAGGAAGATCAGCCCCAGCATTTT
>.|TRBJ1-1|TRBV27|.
CASSLSGGLTEAFF
TGTGCCAGCAGTTTATCGGGGGGTCTGACTGAAGCTTTCTTT
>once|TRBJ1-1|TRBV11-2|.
CASSPRYDAEAFF
TGTGCCAGCAGCCCCCGATATGACGCTGAAGCTTTCTTT
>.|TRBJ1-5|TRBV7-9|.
CASSLEQWQPQHF
TGTGCCAGCAGCTTAGAGCAGTGGCAGCCCCAGCATTTT
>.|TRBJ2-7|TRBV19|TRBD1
CASSYRGEQYF
TGTGCCAGTAGTTACAGGGGCGAGCAGTACTTC
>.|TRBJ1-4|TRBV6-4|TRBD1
CASRRGPNEKLFF
TGTGCCAGCAGAAGGGGGCCAAATGAAAAACTGTTTTTT
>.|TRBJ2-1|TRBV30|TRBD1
CAWSLGQPNEQFF
TGTGCCTGGAGCCTGGGACAGCCCAATGAGCAGTTCTTC
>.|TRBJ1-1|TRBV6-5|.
CASSTGQLKAFF
TGTGCCAGCAGTACCGGACAGCTCAAAGCTTTCTTT
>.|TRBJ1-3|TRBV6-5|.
CASSPTPRSGNTIYF
TGTGCCAGCAGTCCGACACCCCGCTCTGGAAACACCATATATTTT
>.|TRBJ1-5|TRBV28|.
CASSTPGGNQPQHF
TGTGCCTCCTCGACTCCTGGGGGCAATCAGCCCCAGCATTTT
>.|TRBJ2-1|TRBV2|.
CAIQGEYNEQFF
TGTGCCATCCAGGGAGAATACAATGAGCAGTTCTTC
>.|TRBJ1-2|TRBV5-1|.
CASSIGLPESNYGYTF
TGCGCCAGCAGCATTGGACTCCCGGAAAGTAACTATGGCTACACCTTC
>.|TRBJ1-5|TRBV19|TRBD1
CASDRDVSNQPQHF
TGTGCCAGTGACAGGGACGTCAGCAATCAGCCCCAGCATTTT
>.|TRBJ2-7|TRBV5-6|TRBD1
CASSPGQGAYEQYF
TGTGCCAGCAGCCCGGGACAGGGTGCCTACGAGCAGTACTTC
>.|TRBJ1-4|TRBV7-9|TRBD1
CASRPTGGANEKLFF
TGTGCCAGCAGGCCAACAGGGGGGGCTAATGAAAAACTGTTTTTT
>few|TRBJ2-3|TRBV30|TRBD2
CAIGLAGVTDTQYF
TGTGCCATTGGACTAGCGGGGGTCACAGATACGCAGTATTTT
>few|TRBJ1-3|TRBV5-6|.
CASSWGHLEGNTIYF
TGTGCCAGCAGCTGGGGACACCTTGAAGGAAACACCATATATTTT
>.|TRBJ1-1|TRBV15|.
CATSRVELNTEAFF
TGTGCCACCAGCAGAGTCGAGTTGAACACTGAAGCTTTCTTT
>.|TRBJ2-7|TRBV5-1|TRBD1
CASSLNLGDRAYEQYF
TGCGCCAGCAGCTTGAACCTCGGGGACAGGGCTTACGAGCAGTACTTC
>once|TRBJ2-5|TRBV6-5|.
CASGPGLETQYF
TGTGCCAGCGGTCCAGGGCTAGAGACCCAGTACTTC
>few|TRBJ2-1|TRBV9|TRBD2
CASSVPSGGGDEQFF
TGTGCCAGCAGCGTACCTAGCGGGGGCGGCGATGAGCAGTTCTTC
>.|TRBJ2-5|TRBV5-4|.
CASSLHLSPEETQYF
TGTGCCAGCAGCTTGCACCTATCTCCAGAAGAGACCCAGTACTTC
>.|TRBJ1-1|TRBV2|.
CASSVYGVWGTEAFF
TGTGCCAGCAGTGTTTACGGGGTGTGGGGCACTGAAGCTTTCTTT
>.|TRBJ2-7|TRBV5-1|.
CASSLGWGDSYEQYF
TGCGCCAGCAGCTTGGGATGGGGAGATTCCTACGAGCAGTACTTC
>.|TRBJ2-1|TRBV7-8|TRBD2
CASSRGLAGGEEQFF
TGTGCCAGCAGCCGTGGACTAGCGGGGGGAGAAGAGCAGTTCTTC
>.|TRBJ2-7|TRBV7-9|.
CASSLEDRGYEQYF
TGTGCCAGCAGCTTGGAGGACAGAGGATACGAGCAGTACTTC
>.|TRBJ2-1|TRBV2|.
CASSEAFEQFF
TGTGCCAGCAGTGAAGCCTTTGAGCAGTTCTTC
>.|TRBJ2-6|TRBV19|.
CASSMGPFTRRSGANVLTF
TGTGCCAGTAGTATGGGACCGTTTACCCGTCGCTCTGGGGCCAACGTCCTGACTTTC